Listed below are T cell receptor beta chains from one sample, sequenced in a study of blood T cells in healthy people across ages. A single record per CDR3 protein comes from TCRdb applying MiXCR to the 5' RACE reads. This sample has under 1,000,000 distinct CDR3 sequences, with approximately 35% found just once. Material for sequencing was blood. Source of these receptors: a man younger than 35 in good health. Both conserved end residues are trimmed from each CDR3.

J gene	V gene	CDR3 protein
TRBJ2-7	TRBV20-1	SARDGGGVSYEQY
TRBJ2-4	TRBV20-1	SANGGLAKNIQY
TRBJ1-1	TRBV20-1	SATRGHGNTEAF
TRBJ2-1	TRBV5-1	ATTTGTDYNEQF
TRBJ2-2	TRBV24-1	ATSDYGQGTGELF
TRBJ1-1	TRBV7-2	ASSLNINTEAF
TRBJ1-2	TRBV2	ASSERQVYGYT
TRBJ1-5	TRBV28	ASRTGGAGNQPQH
TRBJ1-4	TRBV10-3	AISDRGSATNEKLF
TRBJ1-2	TRBV20-1	SAPAPGTGGAYGYT
TRBJ2-1	TRBV5-1	ASSSRGEHEQF
TRBJ2-5	TRBV20-1	SAEMGSSGEETQY
-	TRBV6-2/TRBV6-3	ASRLVAGSYNEQY
TRBJ1-6	TRBV4-2	ASSQDSRQGPNRPLH
TRBJ2-4	TRBV27	ASSPGRGRDKNIQY
TRBJ2-1	TRBV12-3/TRBV12-4	ASSQTSGGNEQF
TRBJ2-1	TRBV7-2	ASSGGRAGGTEQF
-	TRBV20-1	SARVHYQETQY
TRBJ1-5	TRBV5-1	ASSPGTGTYQPQH
TRBJ2-1	TRBV19	ASSMSETQF
TRBJ2-5	TRBV18	ASSPRARPLEQETQY
TRBJ2-3	TRBV20-1	SARDPATDTQY
TRBJ2-3	TRBV24-1	ATSASSATDTQY
TRBJ2-1	TRBV5-1	ASSVVPEFNEQF
TRBJ1-2	TRBV5-1	ASSSFRLGGYT
TRBJ1-2	TRBV20-1	SARDSGHSGNYGYT
TRBJ2-2	TRBV9	ASSAGTSGRYTGELF
TRBJ1-2	TRBV7-2	ASSPGRSYGYT
-	TRBV5-6	VSSYGVGEQY
TRBJ1-1	TRBV20-1	SARDGVRAF